This passage covers 4 T cell receptor beta chains from one sample sequenced in a study of cytomegalovirus exposure and HLA in healthy donors. Sequenced by immunoSEQ multiplex PCR; TCRdb stores in-frame clones only, minus some. The repertoire holds 120,000 or so clones, approximately 95% seen once, with around 1.7% in the top ten. Sequenced input: PBMCs. These receptors all come from a man aged 18-30 years in good health and CMV-seronegative.

The rearrangement links TRBV5-1 to TRBJ1-2; 7 bases map to TRBD1. Germline V CDR1 and CDR2: SGHRS, YFSETQ. After removal of 9 bases from V and 2 bases from J, the junction contained 10 bases not matched to a gene. This CDR3 is built from 14 residues. The CDR3 DNA is TGCGCCACCAGGCCCGCGACAGGGAACTATGGCTACACCTTC. Amino acid sequence: CATRPATGNYGYTF.

The chain has TRBV7-8 and TRBJ1-2, with 7 bases fitting TRBD1. With 5 bases clipped from V and 8 bases from J, the junction kept 11 bases outside the gene matches. Per the germline V gene, CDR1 is SGHVS and CDR2 is FQNEAQ. CDR3 length: 14 residues. The CDR3 here is CASSPGGGGGGYTF. CDR3 nucleotide sequence: TGTGCCAGCAGCCCCGGAGGGGGCGGTGGAGGCTACACCTTC.

The V gene is TRBV18, the J gene TRBJ1-2; 7 nucleotides agree with TRBD1. J gave up 1 base and V 4 bases, and 3 bases lay outside the gene matches. CDR1 and CDR2 (germline): KGHSH, LQKENI. The CDR3 extends over 14 amino acids. The CDR3 region is CASSRWDSNYGYTF. The CDR3 nucleotides read TGTGCCAGCTCACGTTGGGACAGTAACTATGGCTACACCTTC.

The V and J genes are TRBV11-3 and TRBJ2-5, with 8 bases fitting TRBD1. Germline trimming cut 5 bases from V and 5 bases from J; bases unmatched to any gene: 7. Germline CDR1 and CDR2: SGHNT and YENEEA. The CDR3 extends over 14 amino acids. The CDR3 sequence: CASSLRQGRETQYF. The CDR3 coding sequence is TGTGCCAGCAGCCTCAGACAGGGGAGGGAGACCCAGTACTTC.